One sample yielded the 13 T cell receptor beta chains listed below, sequenced in a study of shared clonotypes between healthy human individuals. Sequencing used immunoSEQ multiplex PCR; TCRdb keeps in-frame clones, though not all of them. This table has approximately 600,000 clones, approximately 95% appearing once. Naive CD8 cells lacked CD45RO, underwent positive selection for CCR7 and left out terminally differentiated effector memory CD45RA+ cells. What was sequenced was naive CD8+ T cells sorted from blood. The receptors stem from a woman aged 30 to 39 in good health.

The rearrangement joins TRBV2 to TRBJ2-3, with 9 positions matching TRBD1. The CDR3 extends over 14 amino acids. Germline trimming cut 7 bases from V and 5 bases from J; bases unmatched to any gene: 7. Germline loops: CDR1 SNHLY, CDR2 FYNNEI. CDR3 in DNA: TGTGCCAGCACCCCTGGGGGACAGGGAGATACGCAGTATTTT. This sequence encodes CASTPGGQGDTQYF.

This clone came up once. This chain links TRBV6-6 with TRBJ2-3; 11 nucleotides line up with TRBD2. Germline loops: CDR1 MNHNY, CDR2 SVGAGI (reference sequence). J lost 0 bases, V lost 8 bases, and 4 bases had no gene match. This CDR3 comprises 15 residues. The CDR3 spells CASSGLAASTDTQYF. The CDR3 region has the DNA TGTGCCAGCTCGGGACTAGCGGCAAGCACAGATACGCAGTATTTT.

This sequence joins TRBV27 and TRBJ2-7; 10 nucleotides align to TRBD1. The germline gives CDR1 MNHEY, CDR2 SMNVEV (reference sequence). The J segment lost 6 bases and the V segment lost 6 bases, leaving 11 bases of the junction unmatched. The CDR3 runs to 15 residues. The CDR3 region is CASRPTGGVRPEQYF. CDR3 nucleotides: TGTGCCAGCAGGCCGACAGGGGGCGTCCGTCCCGAGCAGTACTTC.

In regard to this clone: One end of the junction is discordant with germline, which a read error may explain. The chain recombines TRBV13 with TRBJ1-3; no reliable D call. The CDR3 totals 15 residues. Germline assignment: CDR1 PRHDT and CDR2 FYEKMQ (reference sequence). In DNA form, the CDR3 reads TGTGCCAGCAGCGTAGGACGGATCTCTGGAAACACCATATATTTT. It is translated as CASSVGRISGNTIYF.

Of note for this clone: A single base separates this from a much larger clone, so it may be a read error. The J gene is TRBJ1-1, the V gene TRBV6-6; no firm D call. V was cut by 6 bases and J by 5 bases, with 7 bases left in between. CDR1 is MNHNY and CDR2 is SVGAGI in the germline V gene (reference sequence). The CDR3 contains 11 residues. The CDR3 spells CASSLGTEAFF. Written as DNA, the CDR3 is TGTGCCAGCAGCCTGGGGACTGAAGCTTTCTTT.

CDR3 in DNA: TGCGCCAGCAGCTTGCCCCTGGCGGGAGCCAGGCGCGAGCAGTTCTTC. Translated, it gives CASSLPLAGARREQFF. The V call is TRBV5-1, the J call TRBJ2-1; 7 bases match TRBD2. Germline lookup yields CDR1 SGHRS and CDR2 YFSETQ. V gave up 1 base and J gave up 10 bases; unmatched junction bases: 14. The CDR3 spans 16 residues.

V gene TRBV27 combines with J gene TRBJ2-1; D call uncertain. Germline lookup yields CDR1 MNHEY and CDR2 SMNVEV (reference sequence). The CDR3 is 12 residues long. V lost 8 bases and J 4 bases, leaving 9 bases between the germline ends. The CDR3 loop is CASGVSYNEQFF. Written as DNA, the CDR3 is TGTGCCAGCGGGGTGTCTTACAATGAGCAGTTCTTC.

This rearrangement joins TRBV7-9 to TRBJ2-1; 14 bases match TRBD2. CDR3 size: 14 residues. J lost 9 bases, V lost 7 bases, and 5 bases had no gene match. From germline, CDR1 is SEHNR and CDR2 FQNEAQ (reference sequence). The CDR3 DNA reads as TGTGCCAGCACGGGACTAGCGGGAGTTGGTGAGCAGTTCTTC. Translated: CASTGLAGVGEQFF.

This chain links TRBV27 with TRBJ2-1; TRBD2 matches 9 bases. Germline trimming cut 0 bases from V and 4 bases from J; bases unmatched to any gene: 4. CDR1 MNHEY and CDR2 SMNVEV come from the germline V gene (reference sequence). The CDR3 consists of 16 residues. The DNA for the CDR3 is TGTGCCAGCAGTTTATCGACTAGCGGAACGTACAATGAGCAGTTCTTC. Its translation: CASSLSTSGTYNEQFF.

The chain is built from TRBV28 and TRBJ2-7; unclear D gene. This CDR3 is 12 amino acids long. Germline-derived CDR1 and CDR2 are MDHEN and SYDVKM. Trimming shortened V by 6 bases and J by 4 bases, and 10 bases separated the two germline ends. CDR3 in amino acids: CASSNGLYEQYF. CDR3 bases: TGTGCCAGCAGCAACGGGTTATACGAGCAGTACTTC.

The chain employs TRBV19 and TRBJ1-5, with a tentative D call TRBD1 (6 bases). Trimming cost V 7 bases and J 3 bases, with 16 bases left between them. The CDR3 covers 15 residues. CDR1 is LNHDA, CDR2 SQIVND, per germline (reference sequence). CDR3 amino acids: CASTDLTGSNQPQHF. The CDR3 DNA reads as TGTGCCAGTACCGACCTGACAGGTTCCAATCAGCCCCAGCATTTT.

This clone has a single count. J is TRBJ2-3 and V is TRBV28; D call uncertain. The CDR3 totals 12 residues. V lost 8 bases and J lost 2, with 8 bases in between. Germline V gene data show CDR1 as MDHEN and CDR2 as SYDVKM. The CDR3 nucleotides read TGTGCCAGCGCTCAACCCACAGATACGCAGTATTTT. Residues: CASAQPTDTQYF.

The chain has TRBV28 and TRBJ2-1; D gene ambiguous. The CDR3 is 14 amino acids. Germline CDR1 is MDHEN and CDR2 is SYDVKM. Trimming pared 5 bases from V and 3 bases from J, leaving 11 bases between. The CDR3 sequence is CASSPLGVYNEQFF. The CDR3 DNA reads TGTGCCAGCAGTCCCCTTGGGGTCTACAATGAGCAGTTCTTC.